This T cell receptor (beta chain) comes out of a study of shared clonotypes between healthy human individuals. Under the authors' procedure: Junction-only immunoSEQ sequences carried no quality scores, so filtering differed. This table comes from immunoSEQ multiplex PCR, and its TCRdb copy is limited to in-frame clones, with some not included. V and J calls plus clone size are reproduced from that table; the DNA served to infer D and trimming. The data hold approximately 470,000 clones, with around 85% observed a single time. The CDR3 spans 19 residues. J lost 4 bases, V lost 1 base, and 17 bases had no gene match. Germline loops: CDR1 SGHTA, CDR2 FQGNSA.

This TCR was recovered from a woman between 40 and 50 years old in good health. Some clones in this sample may be carry-over from other donors' samples. Input material: PBMCs. The chain recombines TRBV7-2 with TRBJ2-5; 8 bases match TRBD2. The CDR3 DNA reads as TGTGCCAGCAGCTTAGGCACTAGCGGCCCTACCGTCTCTAGAGAGACCCAGTACTTC. Protein sequence: CASSLGTSGPTVSRETQYF.